This T cell receptor (beta chain) was documented in a study of blood T cell repertoires in COVID-19. About the research overall: Acute and convalescent COVID-19 specimens originated in the United States, Italy and Spain.

The repertoire was sequenced with immunoSEQ multiplex PCR; TCRdb's copy has only in-frame clones and lacks some. The sample holds 310,000 or so clones; about 87% are singletons and the top ten take around 1.2%. The CDR3 has 13 residues. Looked up from germline, CDR1 is ENHRY and CDR2 is SYGVKD. V gave up 4 bases and J gave up 2 bases, with 8 bases separating them. What was sequenced was peripheral blood. The TCR comes from a man between 65 and 85 years old with acute or convalescent COVID-19. The gene calls are TRBV10-3 and TRBJ2-5, with a tentative D call TRBD1 (5 bases). The CDR3 sequence is CAISGGRQETQYF. The DNA of the CDR3 is TGTGCCATCAGTGGGGGCAGACAAGAGACCCAGTACTTC.